In this sample, the clone carrying this TCR beta chain turned up once. The data derive from a study of cytomegalovirus exposure and HLA in healthy donors. Both 60 Vbeta primers and 13 Jbeta primers went into the PCR. Assay used: immunoSEQ multiplex PCR; TCRdb lists only in-frame clones, some missing. The sample lists 150,000 to 200,000 clones; approximately 70% were seen once. V lost 6 bases and J lost 3, with 4 bases in between. Germline V gene lookup returns CDR1 SEHNR and CDR2 FQNEAQ (reference sequence). This CDR3 has 11 amino acids. The chain employs TRBV7-9 and TRBJ2-3, with unresolved D. This sequence originates from a human donor in good health. Sample: PBMCs. Written as DNA, the CDR3 is TGTGCCAGCAGGGCAACAGATACGCAGTATTTT. It encodes CASRATDTQYF.